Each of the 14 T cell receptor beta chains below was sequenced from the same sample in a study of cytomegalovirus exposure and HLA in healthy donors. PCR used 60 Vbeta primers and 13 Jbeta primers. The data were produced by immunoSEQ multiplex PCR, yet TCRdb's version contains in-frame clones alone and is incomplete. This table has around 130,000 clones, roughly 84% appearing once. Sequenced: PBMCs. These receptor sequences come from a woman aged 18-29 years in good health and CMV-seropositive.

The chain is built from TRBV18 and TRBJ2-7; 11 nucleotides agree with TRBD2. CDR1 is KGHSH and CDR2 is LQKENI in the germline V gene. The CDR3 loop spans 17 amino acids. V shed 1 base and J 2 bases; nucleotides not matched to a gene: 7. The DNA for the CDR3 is TGTGCCAGCTCACCACAAGGGACTAGCGGAGTTCCCTACGAGCAGTACTTC. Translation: CASSPQGTSGVPYEQYF.

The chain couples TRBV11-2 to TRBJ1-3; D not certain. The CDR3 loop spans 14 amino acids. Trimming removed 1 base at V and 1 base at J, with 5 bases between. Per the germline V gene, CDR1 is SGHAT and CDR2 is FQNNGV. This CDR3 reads CASSLARSGNTIYF. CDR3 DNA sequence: TGTGCCAGCAGCTTAGCTAGGTCTGGAAACACCATATATTTT.

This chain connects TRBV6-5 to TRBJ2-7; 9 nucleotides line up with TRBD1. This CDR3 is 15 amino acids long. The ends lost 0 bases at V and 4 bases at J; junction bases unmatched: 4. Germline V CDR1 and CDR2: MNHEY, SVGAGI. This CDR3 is CASSYSDRGGYEQYF. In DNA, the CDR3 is TGTGCCAGCAGTTACTCGGACAGGGGAGGTTACGAGCAGTACTTC.

CDR3 sequence: CASSPDSALEQYF. The CDR3 region has the DNA TGCGCCAGCAGCCCCGACAGTGCATTGGAGCAGTACTTC. The chain recombines TRBV5-1 with TRBJ2-7, with D perhaps matching TRBD1 (5 bases). The CDR3 runs to 13 residues. Germline V gene data show CDR1 as SGHRS and CDR2 as YFSETQ. Between the trimmed V and J ends, which lost 4 bases and 7 bases, there was a span of 15 bases.

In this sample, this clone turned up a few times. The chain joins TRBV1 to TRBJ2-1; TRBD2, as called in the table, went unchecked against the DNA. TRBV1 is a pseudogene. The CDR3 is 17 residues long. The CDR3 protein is CTSSPRGVEYLNNEQFF. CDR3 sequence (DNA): TGCACCAGCAGCCCCCGCGGTGTCGAATACCTGAACAATGAGCAGTTCTTC.

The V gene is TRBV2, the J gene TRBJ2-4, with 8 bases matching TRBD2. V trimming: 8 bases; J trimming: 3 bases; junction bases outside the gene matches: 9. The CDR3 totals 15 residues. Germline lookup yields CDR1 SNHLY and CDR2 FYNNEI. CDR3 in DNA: TGTGCCAGCGCCTGGGGGCGGGGGGTCAAAAACATTCAGTACTTC. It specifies CASAWGRGVKNIQYF.

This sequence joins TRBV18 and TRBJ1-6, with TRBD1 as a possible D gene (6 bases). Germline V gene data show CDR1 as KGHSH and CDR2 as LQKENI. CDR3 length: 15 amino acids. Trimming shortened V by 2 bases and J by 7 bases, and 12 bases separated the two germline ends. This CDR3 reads CASSPETGENSPLHF. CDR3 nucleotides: TGTGCCAGCTCACCAGAGACAGGAGAAAATTCACCCCTCCACTTT.

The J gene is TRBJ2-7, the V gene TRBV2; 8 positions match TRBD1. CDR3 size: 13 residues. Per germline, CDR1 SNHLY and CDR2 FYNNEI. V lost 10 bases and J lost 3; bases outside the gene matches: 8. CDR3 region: CATGGPTVYEQYF. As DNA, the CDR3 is TGTGCCACAGGGGGCCCGACAGTCTACGAGCAGTACTTC.

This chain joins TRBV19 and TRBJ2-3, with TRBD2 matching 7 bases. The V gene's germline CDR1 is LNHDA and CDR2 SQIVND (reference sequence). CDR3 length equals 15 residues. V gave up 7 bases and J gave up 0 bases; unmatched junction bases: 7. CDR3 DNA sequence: TGTGCCAGTATCCAGAGCGGGGCTAGCACAGATACGCAGTATTTT. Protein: CASIQSGASTDTQYF.

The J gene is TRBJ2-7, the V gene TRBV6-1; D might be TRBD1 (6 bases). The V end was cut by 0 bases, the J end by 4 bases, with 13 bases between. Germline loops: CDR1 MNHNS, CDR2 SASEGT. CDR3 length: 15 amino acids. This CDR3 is CASSEAGDTGYEQYF. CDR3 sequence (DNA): TGTGCCAGCAGTGAAGCTGGCGACACAGGGTACGAGCAGTACTTC.

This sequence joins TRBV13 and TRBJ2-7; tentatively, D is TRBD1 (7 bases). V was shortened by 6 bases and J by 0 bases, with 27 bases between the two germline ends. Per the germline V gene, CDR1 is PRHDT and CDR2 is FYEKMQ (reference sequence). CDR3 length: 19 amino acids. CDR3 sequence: CASSSTQEGIQGSSYEQYF. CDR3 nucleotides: TGTGCCAGCAGTTCAACGCAGGAGGGTATACAGGGGAGCTCCTACGAGCAGTACTTC. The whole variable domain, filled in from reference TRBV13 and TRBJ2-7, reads AAGVIQSPRHLIKEKRETATLKCYPIPRHDTVYWYQQGPGQDPQFLISFYEKMQSDKGSIPDRFSAQQFSDYHSELNMSSLELGDSALYFCASSSTQEGIQGSSYEQYFGPGTRLTVT.

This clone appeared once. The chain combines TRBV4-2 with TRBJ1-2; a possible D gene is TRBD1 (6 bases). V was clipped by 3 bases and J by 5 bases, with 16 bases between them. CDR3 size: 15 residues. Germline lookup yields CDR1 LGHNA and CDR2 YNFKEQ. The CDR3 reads CASSQAGGRQYGYTF. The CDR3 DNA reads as TGTGCCAGCAGCCAGGCTGGGGGCAGGCAGTATGGCTACACCTTC.

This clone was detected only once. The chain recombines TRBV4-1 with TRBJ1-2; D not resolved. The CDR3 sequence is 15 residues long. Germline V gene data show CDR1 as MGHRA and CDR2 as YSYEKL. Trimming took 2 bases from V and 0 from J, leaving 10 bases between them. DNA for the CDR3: TGCGCCAGCAGCCAACCGAGGGTCGCTAACTATGGCTACACCTTC. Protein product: CASSQPRVANYGYTF.

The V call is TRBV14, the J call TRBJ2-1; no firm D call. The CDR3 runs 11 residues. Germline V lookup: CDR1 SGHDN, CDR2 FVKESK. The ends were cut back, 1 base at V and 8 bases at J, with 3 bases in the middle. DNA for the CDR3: TGTGCCAGCAGCCAAGCGTATGAGCAGTTCTTC. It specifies CASSQAYEQFF.